The T cell receptor beta chain under discussion was sequenced for a study of blood T cell repertoires in COVID-19. Study in general: COVID-19 samples from acute and convalescent phases originated in the United States, Italy and Spain. T cells, B-cell-depleted T cells, or PBMCs supplied cDNA or gDNA.

In the source study's methods: Researchers report that nucleated cell counts were estimated from reference gene primer amplification. Only in-frame clones appear in the TCRdb table, and some are missing; sequencing was by immunoSEQ multiplex PCR. V and J calls and clone size follow that table, whereas D and trimming were derived from the DNA. Of roughly 60,000 clones in the sample, 80% to 85% were seen once. Per the germline V gene, CDR1 is MNHNY and CDR2 is SVGAGI (reference sequence). This CDR3 comprises 14 residues. V dropped 2 bases and J dropped 4; count of bases not matched to a gene: 4. The clonotype comes from a man aged 55 to 70 with COVID-19, enrolled during active disease. The sample consisted of peripheral blood. This sequence joins TRBV6-6 and TRBJ2-7; 8 nucleotides align to TRBD1. Written as DNA, the CDR3 is TGTGCCAGCAGTTACGGGCAGGGGGCATACGAGCAGTACTTC. Translating gives CASSYGQGAYEQYF.